What follows is one TCR beta chain and its context. Its antigen is currently unknown. Here immunoSEQ multiplex PCR was the method, and the copy in TCRdb shows in-frame clones only, minus some. The sample has about 73,000 clones; 75% to 90% are singletons. The data derive from a study of OX40 agonist ivuxolimab in advanced cancers. Study at large: All patients had ivuxolimab intravenously every 2 weeks at 0.01 to 10 mg/kg.

Points from the study as a whole: Normalized expansion of T-cell clones was also low for some nonresponders. Compared with others, partial responders at 0.1-3.0 mg/kg displayed clonal expansion among the lowest. In the 0.1 to 3.0 mg/kg range, CD4+ and CD8+ blood T cells had expanded clonally by week 6.

The source is an adult with an advanced solid tumor such as melanoma, head and neck, liver or kidney cancer. The sample in question was CD4+ or CD8+ T cells sorted from blood, obtained in a trial of the OX40 agonist ivuxolimab.

CDR3 in amino acids: CASSGGNEQFF. The CDR3 DNA sequence: TGTGCCAGCAGCGGTGGGAATGAGCAGTTCTTC. The genes are TRBV27 and TRBJ2-1; D ambiguous. Germline CDR1 MNHEY, CDR2 SMNVEV (reference sequence). Between the trimmed V and J ends, which lost 6 bases and 7 bases, there was a span of 7 bases. The CDR3 runs 11 residues.